This entry concerns a single T cell receptor beta chain. The sample comes from a study of identical twins. MiXCR, applied by TCRdb to the 5' RACE reads, yields one record per CDR3 protein. The sample consists of hundreds of thousands of distinct CDR3 sequences, approximately 13% of them appearing once. These data also featured in a second study, about yellow fever vaccine responses in identical twins.

The receptor was derived from a woman between 18 and 29 years old in good health. The sample comprised PBMCs.

The CDR3 is CASSGQYGETQYF. The DNA of the CDR3 is TGCGCCAGCTCCGGACAGTACGGAGAGACCCAGTACTTC. The V call is TRBV10-2, the J call TRBJ2-5; possibly TRBD1 for D (6 bases). There are 13 residues in the CDR3. Germline loops: CDR1 WSHSY, CDR2 SAAADI. V lost 8 bases to trimming and J lost 4 bases, with 14 bases between them.